A selection of T cell receptor beta chains follows, all from one sample in a study of blood T cells in healthy people across ages. Each CDR3 protein is one row after TCRdb ran MiXCR on the 5' RACE reads. The sample has hundreds of thousands of distinct CDR3 sequences, around 41% seen once. The sequencing sample was made of blood. The receptors originated from a man at least 80 years old in good health. CDR3s include the opening cysteine and the closing phenylalanine or tryptophan. The D gene is left open where the match is weak. Some rows mark clone size as missing; the rest say once, few, many or name a class of expanded clone.

TRBV27	TRBJ2-1	many	TRBD2	CASSYGRAYNEQFF	TGTGCCAGCAGTTACGGGAGGGCCTACAATGAGCAGTTCTTC
TRBV7-2	TRBJ2-1	many	.	CASSSQDTRGNEQFF	TGTGCCAGCAGCTCCCAGGACACCCGAGGCAATGAGCAGTTCTTC
TRBV6-2/TRBV6-3	TRBJ2-5	few	.	CASSSTQETQYF	TGTGCCAGCAGTTCCACCCAAGAGACCCAGTACTTC
TRBV6-2/TRBV6-3	TRBJ2-1	few	TRBD1	CASSSVLGPGQARDEQFF	TGTGCCAGCAGTTCCGTTCTCGGTCCGGGACAGGCGAGGGATGAGCAGTTCTTC
TRBV6-5	TRBJ2-1	few	.	CASSYSGASYNEQFF	TGTGCCAGCAGTTACTCGGGGGCCTCCTACAATGAGCAGTTCTTC
TRBV7-2	TRBJ1-2	.	.	CASSLGPGAVYGYTF	TGTGCCAGCAGCCTAGGGCCGGGGGCGGTCTATGGCTACACCTTC
TRBV7-6	TRBJ2-1	.	.	CASSSQQYNEQFF	TGTGCCAGCAGCTCTCAGCAGTACAATGAGCAGTTCTTC
TRBV5-1	TRBJ2-7	few	TRBD1	CASNRQGDSDEQYF	TGCGCCAGCAACCGACAGGGTGATAGCGACGAGCAGTACTTC
TRBV20-1	TRBJ2-4	few	TRBD2	CSAIGTRKGKNIQYF	TGCAGTGCTATAGGGACTAGAAAGGGCAAAAACATTCAGTACTTC
TRBV4-1	TRBJ2-1	.	.	CASSQVAGEGYNEQFF	TGCGCCAGCAGCCAAGTTGCCGGGGAAGGCTACAATGAGCAGTTCTTC
TRBV10-1	TRBJ2-3	few	TRBD1	CASSWTGQSDTQYF	TGCGCCAGCAGTTGGACAGGGCAATCAGATACGCAGTATTTT
TRBV6-2/TRBV6-3	TRBJ2-5	.	TRBD2	CASSYPSGGGETQYF	TGTGCCAGCAGTTACCCCAGCGGGGGAGGAGAGACCCAGTACTTC
TRBV7-2	TRBJ2-1	.	.	CASSLEVQIINEQFF	TGTGCCAGCAGCTTAGAAGTTCAGATAATCAATGAGCAGTTCTTC
TRBV19	TRBJ2-1	few	TRBD2	CASSIPGLAYNEQFF	TGTGCCAGTAGTATCCCGGGACTAGCCTACAATGAGCAGTTCTTC
TRBV6-2/TRBV6-3	TRBJ2-3	few	.	CASSPGALPDTQYF	TGTGCCAGCAGTCCGGGAGCCCTCCCGGATACGCAGTATTTT
TRBV6-1	TRBJ2-1	few	.	CASSRGQGALAGVVEQFF	TGTGCCAGCAGTAGGGGACAGGGGGCACTAGCGGGAGTTGTTGAGCAGTTCTTC
TRBV6-5	TRBJ1-1	.	.	CATSGGHRTEAFF	TGTGCCACCAGTGGGGGACACCGAACTGAAGCTTTCTTT
TRBV28	TRBJ2-7	few	TRBD2	CASSFVFLAGGVSYEQYF	TGTGCCAGCAGTTTCGTGTTTTTAGCGGGAGGCGTCTCCTACGAGCAGTACTTC
TRBV5-6	TRBJ2-7	.	.	CVSSSGTVGSGTPNYEQYF	TGTGTCAGCAGCTCCGGGACAGTTGGTTCCGGGACTCCGAACTACGAGCAGTACTTC
TRBV12-3/TRBV12-4	TRBJ2-3	few	TRBD2	CASSLAGLAGGRTDTQYF	TGTGCCAGCAGTTTAGCCGGACTAGCGGGGGGCCGCACAGATACGCAGTATTTT
TRBV9	TRBJ1-1	few	.	CASSASPGETAEAFF	TGTGCCAGCAGCGCATCACCCGGCGAGACAGCTGAAGCTTTCTTT
TRBV24-1	TRBJ2-1	.	TRBD1	CATSRGNEQFF	TGTGCCACCAGCAGGGGGAATGAGCAGTTCTTC
TRBV4-2	TRBJ1-6	.	.	CASSVPRRGNNSPLHF	TGTGCCAGCTCCGTCCCGCGCAGAGGTAATAATTCACCCCTCCACTTT
TRBV2	TRBJ2-5	.	TRBD2	CASSVETSGGVETQYF	TGTGCCAGCAGTGTGGAGACTAGCGGGGGGGTGGAGACCCAGTACTTC
TRBV30	TRBJ2-7	few	.	CAWSNAVGEQYF	TGTGCCTGGAGTAATGCCGTAGGCGAGCAGTACTTC
TRBV2	TRBJ2-7	.	.	CASSVHRDDEQYF	TGTGCCAGCAGTGTGCACAGGGACGACGAGCAGTACTTC
TRBV4-3	TRBJ2-3	.	.	CASSQEFRSGATGTQYF	TGCGCCAGCAGCCAAGAATTTCGGAGCGGAGCCACAGGTACGCAGTATTTT
TRBV7-2	TRBJ2-6	few	.	CASSNGQSRSGANVLTF	TGTGCCAGCAGCAACGGACAGTCACGCTCTGGGGCCAACGTCCTGACTTTC
TRBV20-1	TRBJ2-7	few	.	CSARKDEYYEQYF	TGCAGTGCTAGAAAGGACGAGTACTACGAGCAGTACTTC
TRBV7-8	TRBJ2-2	.	.	CASSSTSGTSTGELFF	TGTGCCAGCAGCTCCACCTCCGGGACATCCACCGGGGAGCTGTTTTTT
TRBV6-5	TRBJ2-3	.	TRBD1	CANSLVGQGYTDTQYF	TGTGCCAACTCCCTCGTGGGACAGGGATACACAGATACGCAGTATTTT
TRBV7-8	TRBJ2-4	many	.	CASSLRDIQYF	TGTGCCAGCAGCTTAAGGGACATTCAGTACTTC
TRBV28	TRBJ2-3	.	TRBD1	CASSLPGQGSTDTQYF	TGTGCCAGCAGTTTACCCGGACAGGGAAGCACAGATACGCAGTATTTT
TRBV4-2	TRBJ2-7	.	.	CASSHGTLDYEQYF	TGTGCCAGCAGCCACGGGACATTAGACTACGAGCAGTACTTC
TRBV12-3/TRBV12-4	TRBJ2-4	few	TRBD2	CASSPTGLAGGEQYF	TGTGCCAGCAGCCCAACGGGACTAGCGGGAGGGGAGCAGTACTTC
TRBV20-1	TRBJ2-4	few	.	CSARRGRGLAKNIQYF	TGCAGTGCTAGGAGGGGCAGGGGACTAGCCAAAAACATTCAGTACTTC
TRBV6-1	TRBJ2-3	few	.	CASRWKDTQYF	TGTGCCAGCAGATGGAAAGATACGCAGTATTTT
TRBV10-3	TRBJ2-2	.	.	CAISELRRPNTGELFF	TGTGCCATCAGTGAATTAAGGCGCCCCAACACCGGGGAGCTGTTTTTT
TRBV7-2	TRBJ2-3	.	.	CASSPRVSRTDTQYF	TGTGCCAGCAGCCCGAGGGTGTCACGCACAGATACGCAGTATTTT
TRBV6-2/TRBV6-3	TRBJ2-1	.	.	CAAQARNEQFF	TGTGCCGCACAGGCCCGCAATGAGCAGTTCTTC
TRBV24-1	TRBJ2-1	few	TRBD1	CATGTGSVNEQFF	TGTGCCACCGGGACAGGGAGTGTAAATGAGCAGTTCTTC
TRBV20-1	TRBJ1-4	.	.	CSARDWSANNEKLFF	TGCAGTGCTAGAGATTGGTCAGCCAATAATGAAAAACTGTTTTTT
TRBV4-3	TRBJ2-1	many	TRBD2	CASSQDIVTSGSYNEQFF	TGCGCCAGCAGCCAAGATATTGTGACTAGCGGGAGTTACAATGAGCAGTTCTTC
TRBV4-3	TRBJ1-2	.	.	CASSQDFQRRPDYGYTF	TGCGCCAGCAGCCAAGATTTTCAGCGACGACCCGACTATGGCTACACCTTC
TRBV5-1	TRBJ2-3	.	TRBD2	CASSRYTSGRTDTQYF	TGCGCCAGCAGCCGATACACTAGCGGGAGGACAGATACGCAGTATTTT
TRBV18	TRBJ2-7	.	TRBD1	CASSPGEGADHEQYF	TGTGCCAGCTCACCGGGAGAGGGGGCCGACCACGAGCAGTACTTC
TRBV15	TRBJ2-5	.	TRBD1	CATSIYRDRGTQYF	TGTGCCACCAGCATATACCGGGACAGGGGGACCCAGTACTTC
TRBV7-8	TRBJ1-3	once	.	CASSDRRGSGNTIYF	TGTGCCAGCAGCGATCGGAGGGGTTCAGGAAACACCATATATTTT
TRBV20-1	TRBJ1-6	.	TRBD1	CSAGGQGNSPLHF	TGCAGTGCGGGAGGACAGGGGAATTCACCCCTCCACTTT
TRBV18	TRBJ2-6	few	.	CASSLSIQGFSTGANVLTF	TGTGCCAGCTCACTTTCAATACAGGGATTTTCGACTGGGGCCAACGTCCTGACTTTC
TRBV12-3/TRBV12-4	TRBJ2-4	.	.	CASSRKGEQYF	TGTGCCAGCAGCCGCAAGGGAGAGCAGTACTTC
TRBV7-2	TRBJ1-1	.	.	CASQLNAEAFF	TGTGCCAGCCAGCTCAACGCTGAAGCTTTCTTT
TRBV7-2	TRBJ1-1	.	TRBD1	CASSLEARGPAFF	TGTGCCAGCAGCTTAGAGGCCAGGGGGCCAGCTTTCTTT
TRBV7-2	TRBJ2-1	.	TRBD2	CASRGRSGGTYNEQFF	TGTGCCAGCAGGGGGAGGAGCGGGGGGACTTACAATGAGCAGTTCTTC